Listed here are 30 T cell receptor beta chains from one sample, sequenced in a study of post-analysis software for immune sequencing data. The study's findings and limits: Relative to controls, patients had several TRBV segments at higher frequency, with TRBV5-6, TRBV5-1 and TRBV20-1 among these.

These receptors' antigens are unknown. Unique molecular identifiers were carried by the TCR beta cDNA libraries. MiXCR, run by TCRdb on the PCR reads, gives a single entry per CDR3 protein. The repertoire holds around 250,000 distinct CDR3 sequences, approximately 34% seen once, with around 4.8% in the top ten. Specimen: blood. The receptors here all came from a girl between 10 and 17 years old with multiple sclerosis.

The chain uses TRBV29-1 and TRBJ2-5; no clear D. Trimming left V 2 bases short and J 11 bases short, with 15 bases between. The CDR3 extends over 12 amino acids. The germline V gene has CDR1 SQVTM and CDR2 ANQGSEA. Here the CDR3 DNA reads TGCAGCGTTGAAAGAGAATTCGGTGAGCAGTACTTC. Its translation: CSVEREFGEQYF.

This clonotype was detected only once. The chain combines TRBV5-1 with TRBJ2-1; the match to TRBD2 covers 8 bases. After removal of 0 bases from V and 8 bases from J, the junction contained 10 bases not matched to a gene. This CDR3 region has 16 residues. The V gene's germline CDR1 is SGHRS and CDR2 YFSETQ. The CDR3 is CASSLVAGGAGYEQFF. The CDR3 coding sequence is TGCGCCAGCAGCTTGGTGGCGGGGGGCGCGGGTTATGAGCAGTTCTTC.

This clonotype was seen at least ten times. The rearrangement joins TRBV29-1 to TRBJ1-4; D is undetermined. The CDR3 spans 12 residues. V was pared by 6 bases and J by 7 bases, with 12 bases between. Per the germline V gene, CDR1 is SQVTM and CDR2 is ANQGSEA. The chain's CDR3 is CSVDTGREKLFF. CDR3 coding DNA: TGCAGCGTCGACACCGGGCGTGAAAAACTGTTTTTT.

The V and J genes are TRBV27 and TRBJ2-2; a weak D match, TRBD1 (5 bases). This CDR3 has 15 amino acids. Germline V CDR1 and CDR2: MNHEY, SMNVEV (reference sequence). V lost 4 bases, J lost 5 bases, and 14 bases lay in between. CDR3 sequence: CASSWGRGLTGELFF. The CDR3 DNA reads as TGTGCCAGCAGTTGGGGTAGGGGCCTGACCGGGGAGCTGTTTTTT.

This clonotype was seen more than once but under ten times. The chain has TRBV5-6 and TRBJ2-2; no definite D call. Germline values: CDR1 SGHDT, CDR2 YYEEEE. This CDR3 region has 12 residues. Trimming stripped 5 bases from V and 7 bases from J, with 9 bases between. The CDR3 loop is CASSLGHGELFF. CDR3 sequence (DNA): TGTGCCAGCAGTTTAGGTCACGGGGAGCTGTTTTTT.

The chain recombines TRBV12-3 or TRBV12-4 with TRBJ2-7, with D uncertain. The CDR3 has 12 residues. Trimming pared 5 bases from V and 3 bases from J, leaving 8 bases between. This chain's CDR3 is CASSHLDYEQYF. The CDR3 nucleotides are TGTGCCAGCAGTCACCTCGACTACGAGCAGTACTTC.

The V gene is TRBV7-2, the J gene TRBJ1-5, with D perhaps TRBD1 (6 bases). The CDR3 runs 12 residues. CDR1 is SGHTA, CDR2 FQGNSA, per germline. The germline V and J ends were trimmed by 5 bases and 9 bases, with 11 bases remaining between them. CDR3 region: CASSAQGSPQHF. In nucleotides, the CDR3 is TGTGCCAGCAGCGCCCAGGGGTCGCCCCAGCATTTT.

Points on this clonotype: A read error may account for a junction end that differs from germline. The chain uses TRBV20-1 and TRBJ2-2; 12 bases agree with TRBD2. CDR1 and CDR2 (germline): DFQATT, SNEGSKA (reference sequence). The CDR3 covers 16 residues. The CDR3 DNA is TGCAGTGCTGGGCTAGCGGGGGGGCCGAACACCGGGGACCTGTTTTTT. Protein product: CSAGLAGGPNTGDLFF.

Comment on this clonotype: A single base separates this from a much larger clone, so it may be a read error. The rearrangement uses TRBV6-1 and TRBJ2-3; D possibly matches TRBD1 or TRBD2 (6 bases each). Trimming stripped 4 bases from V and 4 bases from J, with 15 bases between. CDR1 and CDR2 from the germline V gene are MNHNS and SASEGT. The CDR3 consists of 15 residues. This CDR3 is CASSVEGGESDTQYF. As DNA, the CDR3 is TGTGCCAGCAGTGTGGAGGGGGGAGAATCAGATACGCAGTATTTT.

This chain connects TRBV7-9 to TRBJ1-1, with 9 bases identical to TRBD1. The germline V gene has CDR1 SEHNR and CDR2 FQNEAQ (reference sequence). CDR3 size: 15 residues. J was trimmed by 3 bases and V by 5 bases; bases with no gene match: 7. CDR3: CASSTGQGADTEAFF. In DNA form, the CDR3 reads TGTGCCAGCAGCACGGGACAGGGTGCGGACACTGAAGCTTTCTTT.

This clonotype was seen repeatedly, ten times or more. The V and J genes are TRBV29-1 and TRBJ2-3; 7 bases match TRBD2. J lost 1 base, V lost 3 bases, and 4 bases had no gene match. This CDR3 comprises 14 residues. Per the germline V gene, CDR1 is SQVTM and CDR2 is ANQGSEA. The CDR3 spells CSVDGGGGTDTQYF. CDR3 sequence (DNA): TGCAGCGTTGACGGCGGGGGTGGCACAGATACGCAGTATTTT.

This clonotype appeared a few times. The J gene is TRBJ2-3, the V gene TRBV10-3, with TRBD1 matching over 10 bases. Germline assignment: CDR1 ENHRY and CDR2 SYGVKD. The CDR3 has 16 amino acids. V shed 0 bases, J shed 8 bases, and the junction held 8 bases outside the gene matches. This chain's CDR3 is CAISESGQGPSGTQYF. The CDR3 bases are TGTGCCATCAGTGAGTCGGGACAGGGGCCCTCAGGTACGCAGTATTTT.

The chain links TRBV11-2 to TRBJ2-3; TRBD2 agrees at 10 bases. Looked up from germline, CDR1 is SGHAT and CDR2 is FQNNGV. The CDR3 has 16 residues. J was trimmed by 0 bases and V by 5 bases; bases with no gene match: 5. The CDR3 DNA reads TGTGCCAGCAGCGCCCTAGCGGGGGCTAGCACAGATACGCAGTATTTT. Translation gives CASSALAGASTDTQYF.

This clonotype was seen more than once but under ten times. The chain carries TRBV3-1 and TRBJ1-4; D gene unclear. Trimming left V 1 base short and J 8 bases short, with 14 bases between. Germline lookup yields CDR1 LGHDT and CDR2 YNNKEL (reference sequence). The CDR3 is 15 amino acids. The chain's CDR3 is CASSQVNVPREKLFF. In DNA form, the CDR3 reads TGTGCCAGCAGCCAAGTTAACGTCCCCAGGGAAAAACTGTTTTTT. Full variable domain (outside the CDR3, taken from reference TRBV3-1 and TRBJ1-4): DTAVSQTPKYLVTQMGNDKSIKCEQNLGHDTMYWYKQDSKKFLKIMFSYNNKELIINETVPNRFSPKSPDKAHLNLHINSLELGDSAVYFCASSQVNVPREKLFFGSGTQLSVL.

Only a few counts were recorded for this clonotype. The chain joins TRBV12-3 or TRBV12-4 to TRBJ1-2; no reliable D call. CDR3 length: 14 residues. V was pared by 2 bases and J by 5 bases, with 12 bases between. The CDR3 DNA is TGTGCCAGCAGTTTAAACCCCGGACTTTATGGCTACACCTTC. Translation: CASSLNPGLYGYTF.

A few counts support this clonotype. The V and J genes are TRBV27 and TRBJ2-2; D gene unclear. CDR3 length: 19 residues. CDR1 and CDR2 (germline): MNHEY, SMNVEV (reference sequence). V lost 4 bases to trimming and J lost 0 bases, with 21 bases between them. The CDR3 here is CASSSYPRALYANTGELFF. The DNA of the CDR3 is TGTGCCAGCAGTTCCTACCCCCGGGCGCTCTACGCGAACACCGGGGAGCTGTTTTTT.

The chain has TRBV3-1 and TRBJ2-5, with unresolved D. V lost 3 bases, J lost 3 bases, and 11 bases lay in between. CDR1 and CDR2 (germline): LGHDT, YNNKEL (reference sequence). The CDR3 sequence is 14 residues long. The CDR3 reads CASSHRPLKETQYF. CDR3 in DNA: TGTGCCAGCAGCCACCGGCCCTTAAAAGAGACCCAGTACTTC.

As DNA, the CDR3 is TGCAGCGCCTCCCAAAGACCCTACCAAGAGACCCAGTACTTC. Translating gives CSASQRPYQETQYF. This rearrangement joins TRBV29-1 to TRBJ2-5, with D hard to call. The germline gives CDR1 SQVTM, CDR2 ANQGSEA. The CDR3 loop spans 14 amino acids. Trimming took 7 bases from V and 0 from J, leaving 15 bases between them.

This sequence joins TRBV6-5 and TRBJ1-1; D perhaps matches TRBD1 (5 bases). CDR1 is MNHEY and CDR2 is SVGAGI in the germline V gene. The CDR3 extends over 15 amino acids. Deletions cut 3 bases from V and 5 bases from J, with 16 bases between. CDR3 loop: CASSYLGGERTEAFF. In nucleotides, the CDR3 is TGTGCCAGCAGTTATCTTGGAGGGGAAAGGACTGAAGCTTTCTTT.

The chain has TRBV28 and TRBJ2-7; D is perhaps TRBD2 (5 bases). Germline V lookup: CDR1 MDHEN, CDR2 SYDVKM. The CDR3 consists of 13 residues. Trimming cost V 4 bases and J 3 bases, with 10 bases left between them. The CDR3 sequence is CASSSVLVYEQYF. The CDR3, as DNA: TGTGCCAGCAGTTCGGTACTAGTCTACGAGCAGTACTTC.

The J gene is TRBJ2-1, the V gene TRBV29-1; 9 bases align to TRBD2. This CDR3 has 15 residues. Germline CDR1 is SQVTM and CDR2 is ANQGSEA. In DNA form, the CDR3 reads TGCAGATACCGGGGAGCTAGCGGGATAAACAATGAGCAGTTCTTC. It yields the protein CRYRGASGINNEQFF.

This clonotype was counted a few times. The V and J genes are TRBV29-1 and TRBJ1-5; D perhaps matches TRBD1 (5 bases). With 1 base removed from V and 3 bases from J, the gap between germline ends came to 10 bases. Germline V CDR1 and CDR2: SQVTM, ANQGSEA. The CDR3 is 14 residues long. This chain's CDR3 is CSVEGSGTNQPQHF. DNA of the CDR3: TGCAGCGTTGAAGGTTCAGGGACCAATCAGCCCCAGCATTTT.

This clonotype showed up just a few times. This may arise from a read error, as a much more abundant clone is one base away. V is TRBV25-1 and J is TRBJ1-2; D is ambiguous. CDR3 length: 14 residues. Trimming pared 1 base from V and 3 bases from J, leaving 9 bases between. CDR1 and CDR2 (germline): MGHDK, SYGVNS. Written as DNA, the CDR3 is TGTGCCAGCAGTGAATTAGGAAGTGACTATGGCTACACCTTC. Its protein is CASSELGSDYGYTF.

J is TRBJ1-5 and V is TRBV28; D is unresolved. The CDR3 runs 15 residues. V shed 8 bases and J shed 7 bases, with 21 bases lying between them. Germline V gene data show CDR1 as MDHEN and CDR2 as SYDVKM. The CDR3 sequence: CASCRAGLGRQPQHF. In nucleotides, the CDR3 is TGTGCCAGCTGCCGGGCCGGGCTCGGTCGGCAGCCCCAGCATTTT. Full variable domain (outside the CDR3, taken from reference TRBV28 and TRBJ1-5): DVKVTQSSRYLVKRTGEKVFLECVQDMDHENMFWYRQDPGLGLRLIYFSYDVKMKEKGDIPEGYSVSREKKERFSLILESASTNQTSMYLCASCRAGLGRQPQHFGDGTRLSIL.

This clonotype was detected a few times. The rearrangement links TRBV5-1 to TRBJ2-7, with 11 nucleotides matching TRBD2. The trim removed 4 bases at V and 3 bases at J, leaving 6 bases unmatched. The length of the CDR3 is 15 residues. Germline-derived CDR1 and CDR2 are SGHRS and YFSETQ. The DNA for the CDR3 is TGCGCCAGCAGCCTAGCGGGAGGACTCTTCTACGAGCAGTACTTC. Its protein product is CASSLAGGLFYEQYF.

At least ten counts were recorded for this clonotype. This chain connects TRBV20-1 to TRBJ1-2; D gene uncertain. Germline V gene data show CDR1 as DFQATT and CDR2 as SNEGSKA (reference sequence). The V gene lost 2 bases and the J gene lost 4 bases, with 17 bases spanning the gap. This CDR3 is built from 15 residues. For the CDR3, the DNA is TGCAGTGCTAGATCGGCCGTCGGGTTTGGCTATGGCTACACCTTC. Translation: CSARSAVGFGYGYTF.

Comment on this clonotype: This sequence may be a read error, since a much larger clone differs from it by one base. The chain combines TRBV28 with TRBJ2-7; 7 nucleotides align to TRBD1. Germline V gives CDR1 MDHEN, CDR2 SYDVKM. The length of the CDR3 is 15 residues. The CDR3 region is CANSSGTVGPYEQYF. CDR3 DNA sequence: TGTGCCAACAGTTCTGGGACAGTCGGACCCTACGAGCAGTACTTC. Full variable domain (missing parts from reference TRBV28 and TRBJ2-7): DVKVTQSSRYLVKRTGEKVFLECVQDMDHENMFWYRQDPGLGLRLIYFSYDVKMKEKGDIPEGYSVSREKKERFSLILESASTNQTSMYLCANSSGTVGPYEQYFGPGTRLTVT.

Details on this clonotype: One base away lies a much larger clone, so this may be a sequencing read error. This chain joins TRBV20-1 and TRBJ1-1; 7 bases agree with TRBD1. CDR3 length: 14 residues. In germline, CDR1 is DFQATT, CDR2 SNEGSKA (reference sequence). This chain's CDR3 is CSARDGTANTKAFF. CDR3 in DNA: TGCAGTGCTAGAGATGGGACAGCGAACACTAAAGCTTTCTTT.

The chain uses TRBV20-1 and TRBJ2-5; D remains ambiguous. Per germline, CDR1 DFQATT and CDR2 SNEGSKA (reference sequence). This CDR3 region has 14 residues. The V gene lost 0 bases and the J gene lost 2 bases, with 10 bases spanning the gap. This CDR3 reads CSARDWRLQETQYF. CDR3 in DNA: TGCAGTGCTAGAGATTGGCGCCTACAAGAGACCCAGTACTTC.

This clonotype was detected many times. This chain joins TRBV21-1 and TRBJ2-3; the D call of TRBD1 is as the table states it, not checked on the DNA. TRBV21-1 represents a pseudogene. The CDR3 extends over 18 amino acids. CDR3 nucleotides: TGTGCCAGCAGCAAAGGAGGCCGGGACACCAGGCCCACAGATACGCAGTATTTT. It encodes CASSKGGRDTRPTDTQYF.